This T cell receptor (beta chain) was sequenced in a study of regulatory T cells in long-lasting Graves disease. Across the study: Treatment with antithyroid drugs for over 5 years, together with positive TSH receptor antibodies, meant persistent Graves' disease.

The time point: persistent/refractory GD, antithyroid drugs over 5 years with positive TRAb. From PBMCs, RNA was extracted and then used to make the TCR library. Into tubes containing EDTA, approximately 8.9 milliliters of peripheral blood were drawn. Relying on iRepertoire HTBI primers and Arm-PCR of CDR3 regions, the team built TCR beta libraries. As handled by the study authors: Segment identification across samples yielded 55 to 65 TRBV and fewer than 15 TRBJ segments. TCRdb recomputed calls from the multiplex PCR reads with MiXCR, one row per CDR3 protein. TCRdb's processing, not the authors' own work, is the source of the V and J calls. The data contain about 460,000 distinct CDR3 sequences, 22% of them singletons. This clonotype appeared many times. The receptor's source is a female donor with Graves disease. The specimen was peripheral blood mononuclear cells (PBMCs), collected when the disease was refractory, from a patient treated with antithyroid drugs.

CDR3 in amino acids: CASSLDRAETQYF. CDR3 nucleotides: TGTGCCAGCAGTCTCGACAGGGCCGAGACCCAGTACTTC. The chain joins TRBV7-2 to TRBJ2-5; 7 positions agree with TRBD1. The CDR3 length is 13 residues. Germline trimming cut 6 bases from V and 5 bases from J; bases unmatched to any gene: 6. Per the germline V gene, CDR1 is SGHTA and CDR2 is FQGNSA.